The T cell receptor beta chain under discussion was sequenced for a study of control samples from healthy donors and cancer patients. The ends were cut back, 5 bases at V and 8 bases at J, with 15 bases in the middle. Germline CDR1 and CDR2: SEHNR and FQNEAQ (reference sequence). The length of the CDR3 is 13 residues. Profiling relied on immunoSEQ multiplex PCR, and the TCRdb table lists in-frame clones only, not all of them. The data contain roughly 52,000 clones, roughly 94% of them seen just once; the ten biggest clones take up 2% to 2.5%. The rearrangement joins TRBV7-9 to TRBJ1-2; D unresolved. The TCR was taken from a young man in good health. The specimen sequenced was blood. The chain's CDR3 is CASSHQPPEGYTF. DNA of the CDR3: TGTGCCAGCAGCCATCAACCCCCGGAGGGCTACACCTTC.